The clone carrying this T cell receptor (beta chain) was seen more than once but under ten times. The sample belongs to a study of blood T cells in healthy people across ages. Germline V CDR1 and CDR2: KGHSH, LQKENI. The CDR3 sequence is 14 residues long. Trimming cost V 6 bases and J 6 bases, with 15 bases left between them. Those donating, healthy Caucasian individuals from Russia, were aged about 6 to 100. A sample-barcoded 5' primer and a J-beta primer mix were used in a second PCR of about 7 to 11 cycles. MiXCR was run by TCRdb on the 5' RACE reads, yielding one entry per CDR3 protein. Seen here are 900,000 to 950,000 distinct CDR3 sequences, 29% observed once, and the top ten hold about 9.4%. These records were also assigned to another study, of T cells of mothers and their children. That source notes: The authors used all extracted RNA for cDNA synthesis, at about 1.6 ug per 15 ul. Added by the second PCR's M1S primer were sample barcodes and 2-4 random nucleotides.

The rearrangement uses TRBV18 and TRBJ1-5; D is uncertain. Source material: blood. The clonotype was recovered from a woman aged 40 to 50 in good health. The CDR3: CASSTTGVFQPQHF. The CDR3 coding sequence is TGTGCCAGCTCCACCACTGGGGTATTTCAGCCCCAGCATTTT.